This T cell receptor (beta chain) stems from a study of shared clonotypes between healthy human individuals. The table came from immunoSEQ multiplex PCR; TCRdb's copy has only in-frame clones and leaves some out. The repertoire holds some 2,100,000 clones, with more than 85% as singletons. Selected positively for CCR7 and CD45RO-negative, naive CD8 cells excluded terminally differentiated effector memory CD45RA+ cells. The CDR3 contains 14 residues. V trimming: 3 bases; J trimming: 4 bases; junction bases outside the gene matches: 1. From germline, CDR1 is MGHDK and CDR2 SYGVNS. This clone was seen a single time. Other nucleotide sequences in the sample specify the same CDR3.

Sequenced material: naive CD8+ T cells from PBMCs. The receptor was isolated from a man aged 18 to 29 in good health. Some clones in this sample may be carry-over from other donors' samples. The chain recombines TRBV25-1 with TRBJ2-2; TRBD2 matches 8 bases. CDR3 residues: CASSESGGTGELFF. As DNA, the CDR3 is TGTGCCAGCAGTGAGAGCGGGGGCACCGGGGAGCTGTTTTTT.